The clone carrying this TCR beta chain was detected ten times or more. The data were obtained in a study of regulatory T cells in long-lasting Graves disease. Construction of the TCR beta libraries employed iRepertoire HTBI primers in conjunction with Arm-PCR of CDR3 regions. TCRdb re-called the multiplex PCR reads with MiXCR, one entry per CDR3 protein. Of under 500,000 distinct CDR3 sequences in the sample, about a sixth are singletons; the top ten hold about 10%. Germline V gene data show CDR1 as SNHLY and CDR2 as FYNNEI. J lost 6 bases, V lost 6 bases, and 4 bases had no gene match. The CDR3 sequence is 15 residues long. Time point defined: newly diagnosed GD, antithyroid drugs for less than 3 months. Researchers made the TCR library from RNA that was extracted from PBMCs. The same specimen was also included in a second study, on T cells in Graves' hyperthyroidism and ophthalmopathy.

Material: peripheral blood mononuclear cells (PBMCs), obtained at new diagnosis, from a patient treated with antithyroid drugs. The chain combines TRBV2 with TRBJ2-1, with 14 bases identical to TRBD2. This receptor was identified in a woman aged 25 to 39 with Graves disease. The DNA of the CDR3 is TGTGCCAGCAGCGGGACTAGCGGGAGTGTCAATGAGCAGTTCTTC. It encodes CASSGTSGSVNEQFF.